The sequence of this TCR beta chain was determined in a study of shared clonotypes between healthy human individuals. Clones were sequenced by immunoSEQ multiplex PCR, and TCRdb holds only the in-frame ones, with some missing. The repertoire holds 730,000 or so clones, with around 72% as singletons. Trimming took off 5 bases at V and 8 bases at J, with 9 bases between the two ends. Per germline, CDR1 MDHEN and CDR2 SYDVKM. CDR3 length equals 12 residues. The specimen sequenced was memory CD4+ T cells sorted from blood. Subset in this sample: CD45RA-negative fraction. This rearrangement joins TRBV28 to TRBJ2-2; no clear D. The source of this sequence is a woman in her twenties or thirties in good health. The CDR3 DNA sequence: TGTGCCAGCAGTCCTGCTAATGGGGAGCTGTTTTTT. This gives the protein CASSPANGELFF.